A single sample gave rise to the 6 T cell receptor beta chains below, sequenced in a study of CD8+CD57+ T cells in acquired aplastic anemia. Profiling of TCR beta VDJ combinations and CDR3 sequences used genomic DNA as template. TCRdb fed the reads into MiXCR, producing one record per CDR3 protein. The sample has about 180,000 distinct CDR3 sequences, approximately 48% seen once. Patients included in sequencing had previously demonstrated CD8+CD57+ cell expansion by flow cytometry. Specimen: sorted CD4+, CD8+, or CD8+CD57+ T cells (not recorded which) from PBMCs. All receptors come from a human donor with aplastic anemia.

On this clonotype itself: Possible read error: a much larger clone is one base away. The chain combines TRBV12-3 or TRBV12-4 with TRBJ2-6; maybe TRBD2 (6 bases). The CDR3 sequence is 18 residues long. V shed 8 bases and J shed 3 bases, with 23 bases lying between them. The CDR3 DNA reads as TGTGCCAGCGCGTCCGGAGGTTCTACTAGCTATGGGGCCAACGTCCTGACTTTC. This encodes CASASGGSTSYGANVLTF.

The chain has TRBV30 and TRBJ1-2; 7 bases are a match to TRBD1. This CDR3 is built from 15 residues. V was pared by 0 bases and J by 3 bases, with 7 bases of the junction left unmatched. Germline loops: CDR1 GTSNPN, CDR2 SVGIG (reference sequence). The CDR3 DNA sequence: TGTGCCTGGAGTGTGGCAGGGGGGGTTTACTATGGCTACACCTTC. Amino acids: CAWSVAGGVYYGYTF. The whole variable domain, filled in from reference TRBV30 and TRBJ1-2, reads SQTIHQWPATLVQPVGSPLSLECTVEGTSNPNLYWYRQAAGRGLQLLFYSVGIGQISSEVPQNLSASRPQDRQFILSSKKLLLSDSGFYLCAWSVAGGVYYGYTFGSGTRLTVV.

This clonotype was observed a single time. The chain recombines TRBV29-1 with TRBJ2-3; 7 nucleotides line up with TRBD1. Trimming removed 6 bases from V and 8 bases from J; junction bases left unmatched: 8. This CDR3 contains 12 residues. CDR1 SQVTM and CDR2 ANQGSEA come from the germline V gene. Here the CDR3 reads CSVNPPGGTQYF. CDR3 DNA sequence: TGCAGCGTGAATCCTCCAGGGGGTACGCAGTATTTT.

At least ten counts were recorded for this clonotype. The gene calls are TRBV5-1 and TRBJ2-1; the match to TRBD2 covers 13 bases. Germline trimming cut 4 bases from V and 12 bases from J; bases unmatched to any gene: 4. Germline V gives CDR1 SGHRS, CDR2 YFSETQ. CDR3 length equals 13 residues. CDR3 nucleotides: TGCGCCAGCAGCCGTGGGACTAGCGGGATGCAGTTCTTC. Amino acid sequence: CASSRGTSGMQFF. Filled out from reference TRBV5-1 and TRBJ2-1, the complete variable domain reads KAGVTQTPRYLIKTRGQQVTLSCSPISGHRSVSWYQQTPGQGLQFLFEYFSETQRNKGNFPGRFSGRQFSNSRSEMNVSTLELGDSALYLCASSRGTSGMQFFGPGTRLTVL.

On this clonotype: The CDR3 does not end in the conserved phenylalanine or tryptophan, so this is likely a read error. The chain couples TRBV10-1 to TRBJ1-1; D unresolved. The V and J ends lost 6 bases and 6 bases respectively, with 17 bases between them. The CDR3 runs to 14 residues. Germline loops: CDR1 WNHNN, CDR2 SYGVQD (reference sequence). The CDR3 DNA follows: TGCGCCAGCAGGGATACCAGGCAGAGGGCTGAAGCTTTCCTT. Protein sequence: CASRDTRQRAEAFL.

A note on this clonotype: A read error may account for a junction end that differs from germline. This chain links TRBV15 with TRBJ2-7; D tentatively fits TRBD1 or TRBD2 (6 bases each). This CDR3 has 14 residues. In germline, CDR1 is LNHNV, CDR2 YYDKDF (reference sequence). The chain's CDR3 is CAARSGGGTYEQCF. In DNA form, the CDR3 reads TGTGCCGCGCGATCTGGAGGGGGAACCTACGAGCAGTGCTTC.